The 13 T cell receptor beta chains given below trace back to one sample, sequenced in a study of human T cells and chemical hapten exposure. MiXCR, run by TCRdb on the RACE reads, gives a single entry per CDR3 protein. This sample carries about 260,000 distinct CDR3 sequences, 7% to 10% of them seen once, and the ten largest clones take 2% to 2.5%. Time point noted: pre-sensitization, week 0. Treatment noted: therapeutic diphenylcyclopropenone sensitization with weekly scalp DPC. Here the sequenced sample was whole blood, taken in connection with sensitization to the hapten diphenylcyclopropenone (DPC). The receptors were sampled from a woman aged 40 to 50 with alopecia areata. Some clones in this sample may be carry-over from other donors' samples.

This clonotype was seen more than once but under ten times. The chain carries TRBV11-2 and TRBJ2-1, with D hard to call. This CDR3 spans 11 amino acids. CDR1 and CDR2 from the germline V gene are SGHAT and FQNNGV. Trimming shortened V by 5 bases and J by 9 bases, and 8 bases separated the two germline ends. The CDR3 sequence: CASSLVSEQFF. The CDR3, as DNA: TGTGCCAGCAGCCTGGTAAGTGAGCAGTTCTTC.

This clonotype was seen a handful of times. The chain recombines TRBV10-3 with TRBJ1-1; perhaps TRBD1 as D (5 bases). V lost 3 bases and J 12 bases, leaving 17 bases between the germline ends. The CDR3 sequence is 13 residues long. CDR1 ENHRY and CDR2 SYGVKD come from the germline V gene. The CDR3 nucleotides read TGTGCCATCAGTGATTTCAATCAGGGTGGGTCTTTCTTT. Its protein product is CAISDFNQGGSFF.

This clonotype was recorded at least ten times. The V call is TRBV10-3, the J call TRBJ1-2, with a tentative D call TRBD1 (6 bases). The CDR3 sequence is 12 residues long. V gave up 10 bases and J gave up 4 bases, with 13 bases separating them. The germline V gene has CDR1 ENHRY and CDR2 SYGVKD. The CDR3 protein is CATSGQIYGYTF. For the CDR3, the DNA is TGTGCCACCTCAGGACAGATCTATGGCTACACCTTC.

Only a few counts were recorded for this clonotype. The chain carries TRBV28 and TRBJ2-7, with 7 bases aligning to TRBD1. The CDR3 loop spans 15 amino acids. Per germline, CDR1 MDHEN and CDR2 SYDVKM. V shed 6 bases, J shed 0 bases, and the junction held 8 bases outside the gene matches. The CDR3 DNA follows: TGTGCCAGCAGCCCTGGACAGGCCTACTCCTACGAGCAGTACTTC. This encodes CASSPGQAYSYEQYF.

This clonotype was seen many times. The chain is built from TRBV28 and TRBJ1-3; no firm D call. V was cut by 9 bases and J by 0 bases, with 6 bases left in between. CDR3 size: 12 residues. Germline V CDR1 and CDR2: MDHEN, SYDVKM. The CDR3 DNA follows: TGTGCCAGTCGGTTCTCTGGAAACACCATATATTTT. Encoded protein: CASRFSGNTIYF.

This clonotype has a handful of counts. V usage is TRBV20-1 and J usage is TRBJ2-7, with D possibly TRBD2 on 7 matching bases. Germline V gene data show CDR1 as DFQATT and CDR2 as SNEGSKA (reference sequence). V was clipped by 3 bases and J by 3 bases, with 15 bases between them. This CDR3 has 14 residues. This CDR3 reads CSASEGGAIYEQYF. CDR3 nucleotide sequence: TGCAGTGCTAGCGAAGGGGGGGCGATCTACGAGCAGTACTTC.

The chain recombines TRBV5-1 with TRBJ2-3; D unclear. This CDR3 is 15 amino acids long. The V gene's germline CDR1 is SGHRS and CDR2 YFSETQ. Trimming removed 2 bases from V and 0 bases from J, with 10 bases in between. CDR3 sequence (DNA): TGCGCCAGCAGCTTAGGCACCGTTAGCACAGATACGCAGTATTTT. The encoded protein is CASSLGTVSTDTQYF.

This chain joins TRBV20-1 and TRBJ1-1; D perhaps matches TRBD1 (5 bases). The CDR3 has 13 residues. From germline, CDR1 is DFQATT and CDR2 SNEGSKA (reference sequence). V lost 0 bases, J lost 4 bases, and 9 bases lay in between. The CDR3 DNA sequence: TGCAGTGCTAGAGATTGGGACGGCACTGAAGCTTTCTTT. Translation: CSARDWDGTEAFF.

As DNA, the CDR3 is TGTGCCAGCTCACCACGCATGGTCGGGACCACAGATACGCAGTATTTT. Translated: CASSPRMVGTTDTQYF. This sequence joins TRBV18 and TRBJ2-3; D may match TRBD1 or TRBD2 (5 bases each). The CDR3 extends over 16 amino acids. CDR1 KGHSH and CDR2 LQKENI come from the germline V gene. Trimming took 1 base from V and 2 from J, leaving 13 bases between them. The complete variable domain, with remaining parts taken from reference TRBV18 and TRBJ2-3, reads NAGVMQNPRHLVRRRGQEARLRCSPMKGHSHVYWYRQLPEEGLKFMVYLQKENIIDESGMPKERFSAEFPKEGPSILRIQQVVRGDSAAYFCASSPRMVGTTDTQYFGPGTRLTVL.

This clonotype has only a few counts. The genes are TRBV7-8 and TRBJ2-1, with 13 nucleotides matching TRBD2. The CDR3 loop spans 18 amino acids. Germline V lookup: CDR1 SGHVS, CDR2 FQNEAQ. J gave up 1 base and V 4 bases, and 7 bases lay outside the gene matches. The CDR3 reads CASSYGTSGVKSYNEQFF. CDR3 DNA: TGTGCCAGCAGCTACGGGACTAGCGGGGTAAAGTCCTACAATGAGCAGTTCTTC.

The V call is TRBV15, the J call TRBJ2-7; D remains ambiguous. The CDR3 spans 15 residues. Germline CDR1 is LNHNV and CDR2 is YYDKDF (reference sequence). V gave up 2 bases and J gave up 0 bases, with 11 bases separating them. The CDR3 nucleotides read TGTGCCACCAGCAGAAGCCGCGGCAGCTCCTACGAGCAGTACTTC. This gives the protein CATSRSRGSSYEQYF.

In this sample, this clonotype turned up a few times. The CDR3 coding sequence is TGTGCCAGCAGCCAAGGGCCACCAGCTTCGGATGAGCAGTTCTTC. This gives the protein CASSQGPPASDEQFF. The chain combines TRBV3-1 with TRBJ2-1, with D unclear. This CDR3 has 15 residues. V was clipped by 1 base and J by 8 bases, with 15 bases between them. Germline-derived CDR1 and CDR2 are LGHDT and YNNKEL (reference sequence).

This clonotype has a count of ten or more. The chain links TRBV29-1 to TRBJ2-3; TRBD1 matches at 10 bases. Germline V gene lookup returns CDR1 SQVTM and CDR2 ANQGSEA. The CDR3 runs 15 residues. Trimming removed 4 bases from V and 3 bases from J; junction bases left unmatched: 7. DNA for the CDR3: TGCAGCGTTGGGGTCGACAGGGGGCTGACAGATACGCAGTATTTT. Translating it yields CSVGVDRGLTDTQYF.